This TCR beta chain came from a study of early T cells in non-severe SARS-CoV-2 infection. This clonotype turned up a few times. TCRdb used MiXCR to reprocess the 5' RACE reads, holding one entry per CDR3 protein. The repertoire holds about 61,000 distinct CDR3 sequences, with under 14% as singletons. The germline V gene encodes CDR1 SQVTM and CDR2 ANQGSEA. V was pared by 2 bases and J by 10 bases, with 17 bases of the junction left unmatched. The CDR3 has 16 residues. The clonotype originates from an adult who was a healthcare worker with PCR-confirmed SARS-CoV-2 infection or an uninfected control (not recorded which). The rearrangement uses TRBV29-1 and TRBJ2-1, with 7 bases fitting TRBD1. The material sequenced was whole blood. In nucleotides, the CDR3 is TGCAGCGTTGAACTTGTAGGGAGACAGGGAGCGAGGGAGCAGTTCTTC. It yields the protein CSVELVGRQGAREQFF.